Below are 13 T cell receptor delta chains sequenced from a single sample in a study of gamma-delta T cells after stem cell transplantation (dated by TCRdb to about 2016). Library method: RT-PCR. Reads for this sample came from an Illumina MiSeq. For TCRdb, the public reads were processed anew by CATT, and duplicate DNA sequences were folded into one row. Recorded for this sample are over 9,000 delta-chain clones; about 1.2% of them occurred a single time. Of the sample, approximately 10% falls within the top ten clones. The sample consisted of gamma-delta T cells. Receptors originate from a human donor. It is not recorded whose cells these are; they may come from a transplant donor.

As regards this clone: The TCRdb protein comes from a much larger clone and disagrees with this DNA's translation at residue 7, likely due to a read error; the protein given here is derived from the DNA. CDR3 sequence reads: CACDTMWDTNDKLIF. CDR3 in DNA: TGTGCCTGTGACACAATGTGGGATACGAACGATAAACTCATCTTT. The chain links TRDV2 to TRDJ1; 8 nucleotides agree with TRDD3. Germline trimming cut 1 base from V and 4 bases from J; bases unmatched to any gene: 7. The CDR3 loop spans 15 amino acids. Germline V gives CDR1 GEAIGNYY, CDR2 EKD.

This sequence joins TRDV2 and TRDJ1; 7 bases fit TRDD3. CDR3 length: 15 residues. Germline V gene data show CDR1 as GEAIGNYY and CDR2 as EKD. Trimming cost V 3 bases and J 0 bases; bases outside gene matches: 6. The chain's CDR3 is CACDSWGAHTDKLIF. CDR3 nucleotides: TGTGCCTGTGACTCCTGGGGGGCCCACACCGATAAACTCATCTTT.

Worth noting for this clone: TCRdb's listed protein matches a much larger clone and diverges from this DNA's translation at residue 9, likely through a read error; the protein shown comes from the DNA. The rearrangement links TRDV2 to TRDJ1; possibly TRDD3 for D (5 bases). This CDR3 contains 17 residues. V was cut by 1 base and J by 1 base, with 18 bases left in between. Germline lookup yields CDR1 GEAIGNYY and CDR2 EKD. CDR3 region: CACDTVSGTRVTDKLIF. DNA of the CDR3: TGTGCCTGTGACACGGTATCGGGGACACGCGTCACCGATAAACTCATCTTT.

On this clone: TCRdb's listed protein matches a much larger clone and diverges from this DNA's translation at residue 5, likely through a read error; the protein shown comes from the DNA. The gene calls are TRDV2 and TRDJ1; 10 bases agree with TRDD3. The CDR3 extends over 18 amino acids. Trimming cost V 2 bases and J 0 bases; bases outside gene matches: 11. Germline-derived CDR1 and CDR2 are GEAIGNYY and EKD. This CDR3 is CACDNVVSGGYNTDKLIF. The CDR3, as DNA: TGTGCCTGTGACAACGTTGTAAGTGGGGGATACAACACCGATAAACTCATCTTT.

This clone was counted a few times. The TCRdb record carries a much larger clone's protein, which differs from this DNA's translation at residue 10; a read error is the likely cause, and the protein listed here is the DNA translation. The V call is TRDV2, the J call TRDJ1, with D tentatively TRDD3 (6 bases). Between the trimmed V and J ends, which lost 0 bases and 0 bases, there was a span of 13 bases. The CDR3 has 16 amino acids. The germline CDR1 and CDR2 sequences are GEAIGNYY and EKD. The CDR3 DNA follows: TGTGCCTGTGACACCGTCGGGGATCGAGACACCGATAAACTCATCTTT. Amino acids: CACDTVGDRDTDKLIF.

Details on this clone: At one end the junction does not follow the germline gene, possibly because of a read error. The chain combines TRDV2 with TRDJ3; 11 bases align to TRDD3. The germline gives CDR1 GEAIGNYY, CDR2 EKD. The length of the CDR3 is 22 residues. The CDR3: CACDTIPHGGYASSRDTRQMFF. The CDR3 DNA sequence: TGTGCCTGTGACACGATCCCCCATGGGGGATACGCTAGCTCCCGGGACACCCGACAGATGTTTTTC.

About this clone: A far larger clone is only one base removed, so a read error is likely. V gene TRDV2 combines with J gene TRDJ3, with D tentatively TRDD3 (5 bases). The V gene lost 0 bases and the J gene lost 6 bases, with 23 bases spanning the gap. Germline V lookup: CDR1 GEAIGNYY, CDR2 EKD. The CDR3 loop spans 20 amino acids. The DNA for the CDR3 is TGTGCCTGTGACACCGGGCTACTGGTGAGGGATGCGGTGGACACCCGACAGATGTTTTTC. Protein product: CACDTGLLVRDAVDTRQMFF.

A remark on this clone: The translation of this DNA and the TCRdb protein of a much larger clone differ at residue 12, probably owing to a read error; the protein shown here is translated from the DNA. The DNA for the CDR3 is TGTGCCTGTGATAACTGGGGGATAGAGGCCTGGGGCACCCGACAGATGTTTTTC. This codes for CACDNWGIEAWGTRQMFF. The chain is built from TRDV2 and TRDJ3; TRDD3 matches at 11 bases. This CDR3 has 18 residues. From germline, CDR1 is GEAIGNYY and CDR2 EKD.

By share, this clone ranks as medium-sized. The sample has other DNA sequences that encode this CDR3 too. CDR3: CACDPLLGDTDKLIF. The CDR3 DNA reads as TGTGCCTGTGACCCTCTACTGGGGGATACCGATAAACTCATCTTT. The chain uses TRDV2 and TRDJ1, with 10 positions matching TRDD3. The CDR3 length is 15 residues. Trimming cost V 3 bases and J 2 bases; bases outside gene matches: 5. The germline CDR1 and CDR2 sequences are GEAIGNYY and EKD.

A note on this clone: Additional DNA sequences in this sample encode the identical CDR3. This chain links TRDV2 with TRDJ1; 9 bases match TRDD3. The CDR3 covers 18 residues. Germline-derived CDR1 and CDR2 are GEAIGNYY and EKD. V was pared by 1 base and J by 1 base, with 12 bases of the junction left unmatched. CDR3 region: CACDTVLGDTRGTDKLIF. The CDR3 nucleotides read TGTGCCTGTGACACGGTACTGGGGGACACGAGAGGCACCGATAAACTCATCTTT.

With regard to this clone: Possible read error: a much larger clone is one base away. The chain is built from TRDV2 and TRDJ1; weak D call: TRDD3 (6 bases). Germline-derived CDR1 and CDR2 are GEAIGNYY and EKD. The CDR3 consists of 16 residues. The V end was cut by 0 bases, the J end by 2 bases, with 15 bases between. CDR3 DNA sequence: TGTGCCTGTGACACCTTGCCTGGGGACCTAACCGATAAACTCATCTTT. Protein product: CACDTLPGDLTDKLIF.

In its sample, this clone was seen a few times. The rearrangement joins TRDV2 to TRDJ1; 7 bases map to TRDD3. CDR3 length equals 16 residues. J was trimmed by 7 bases and V by 0 bases; bases with no gene match: 13. The germline gives CDR1 GEAIGNYY, CDR2 EKD. In DNA, the CDR3 is TGTGCCTGTGACACCGTCGAACTGGGGCCTCTCCGTAAACTCATCTTT. It encodes CACDTVELGPLRKLIF.

This chain connects TRDV2 to TRDJ1; 11 nucleotides line up with TRDD3. The germline V gene has CDR1 GEAIGNYY and CDR2 EKD. CDR3 size: 19 residues. V shed 0 bases and J 2 bases; nucleotides not matched to a gene: 13. The CDR3 reads CACDTLLGGYARVTDKLIF. The CDR3, as DNA: TGTGCCTGTGACACCCTCCTTGGGGGATACGCCCGGGTAACCGATAAACTCATCTTT.